A single T cell receptor beta chain is shown here with its context. The sample belongs to a study of cytomegalovirus exposure and HLA in healthy donors. CDR1 SGHVS and CDR2 FQNEAQ come from the germline V gene. The CDR3 has 16 residues. Losses at the gene ends were 5 bases for V and 7 bases for J; bases not matched to a gene: 9. PCR used 60 Vbeta primers and 13 Jbeta primers. The data were produced by immunoSEQ multiplex PCR, yet TCRdb's version contains in-frame clones alone and is incomplete. This table has some 130,000 clones, around four fifths appearing once. The V gene is TRBV7-8, the J gene TRBJ2-2, with TRBD2 matching over 11 bases. Input material: PBMCs. The sequence was collected from a man in his thirties or forties in good health. CDR3 in amino acids: CASSTGLAELIGELFF. CDR3 nucleotides: TGTGCCAGCAGCACGGGACTAGCGGAGCTGATCGGGGAGCTGTTTTTT.